What follows are 15 T cell receptor beta chains derived from one specimen sequenced in a study of blood T cell repertoires in COVID-19. Using immunoSEQ multiplex PCR, the repertoire was profiled, and TCRdb retains in-frame clones only, with some absent. The sample contains roughly 77,000 clones, over 75% of which appear only once. The sample was peripheral blood. The receptor source for this set is a human donor in a cohort sampled during active COVID-19.

V is TRBV5-1 and J is TRBJ1-2; 9 bases fit TRBD1. This CDR3 spans 15 amino acids. The V and J ends lost 4 bases and 2 bases, in that order; junction bases with no gene match: 6. Looked up from germline, CDR1 is SGHRS and CDR2 is YFSETQ. The CDR3 here is CASSPTGTGNYGYTF. CDR3 coding DNA: TGCGCCAGCAGCCCTACCGGGACAGGGAACTATGGCTACACCTTC.

The chain has TRBV28 and TRBJ2-3; no definite D call. V lost 8 bases and J lost 1, with 13 bases in between. CDR1 is MDHEN, CDR2 SYDVKM, per germline. This CDR3 has 14 residues. Here the CDR3 DNA reads TGTGCCAGCGCCTTCTTAAGCGGCACAGATACGCAGTATTTT. Residues: CASAFLSGTDTQYF.

In this sample, this clone turned up once. The gene calls are TRBV4-3 and TRBJ2-1; a weak D match, TRBD1 (5 bases). Germline assignment: CDR1 LGHNA and CDR2 YSLEER. The V gene lost 0 bases and the J gene lost 11 bases, with 14 bases spanning the gap. This CDR3 region has 14 residues. The CDR3 bases are TGCGCCAGCAGCCAAGAGGCTGCAGACAGACAGCAGTTCTTC. As protein: CASSQEAADRQQFF.

This chain connects TRBV6-6 to TRBJ1-4; 10 nucleotides match TRBD1. Germline CDR1 and CDR2: MNHNY and SVGAGI (reference sequence). The J segment lost 3 bases and the V segment lost 8 bases, leaving 6 bases of the junction unmatched. This CDR3 comprises 15 residues. CDR3 region: CASWGQGRPNEKLFF. CDR3 DNA sequence: TGTGCCAGCTGGGGACAGGGGAGGCCTAATGAAAAACTGTTTTTT.

A remark on this clone: At one of its ends the junction is not consistent with the germline gene, which may arise from a read error. The gene calls are TRBV30 and TRBJ2-4; the D gene is possibly TRBD2 (6 bases). CDR3 length equals 10 residues. Germline V gene sequence: CDR1 GTSNPN, CDR2 SVGIG (reference sequence). Here the CDR3 DNA reads TGTGCCTCCTATTCCGGGACTTTATGGTTC. It specifies CASYSGTLWF.

This clone was found once. This chain joins TRBV5-4 and TRBJ2-1, with a weak D call TRBD1 (5 bases). In germline, CDR1 is SGHNT, CDR2 YYREEE (reference sequence). Trimming took 2 bases from V and 6 from J, leaving 9 bases between them. The CDR3 runs to 13 residues. CDR3 sequence: CASSFTGTNEQFF. The DNA for the CDR3 is TGTGCCAGCAGCTTTACAGGTACCAATGAGCAGTTCTTC.

The V gene is TRBV7-3, the J gene TRBJ2-5; a possible D gene is TRBD2 (6 bases). V shed 5 bases and J shed 0 bases, with 13 bases lying between them. CDR1 SGHTA and CDR2 FQGTGA come from the germline V gene. This CDR3 has 15 residues. CDR3 residues: CASSRGGEDQETQYF. The DNA of the CDR3 is TGTGCCAGCAGCCGGGGTGGGGAGGACCAAGAGACCCAGTACTTC. Full variable domain (rest looked up from reference TRBV7-3 and TRBJ2-5): GAGVSQTPSNKVTEKGKYVELRCDPISGHTALYWYRQSLGQGPEFLIYFQGTGAADDSGLPNDRFFAVRPEGSVSTLKIQRTERGDSAVYLCASSRGGEDQETQYFGPGTRLLVL.

The V call is TRBV19, the J call TRBJ2-2; D gene unclear. CDR1 and CDR2 from the germline V gene are LNHDA and SQIVND (reference sequence). The ends were cut back, 1 base at V and 0 bases at J, with 9 bases in the middle. CDR3 size: 16 residues. The CDR3 nucleotides read TGTGCCAGTAGTATAGGAACAACAACGAACACCGGGGAGCTGTTTTTT. It encodes CASSIGTTTNTGELFF.

The chain has TRBV15 and TRBJ2-1; 11 bases agree with TRBD2. CDR3 length: 20 amino acids. The germline V gene has CDR1 LNHNV and CDR2 YYDKDF (reference sequence). V trimming: 0 bases; J trimming: 6 bases; junction bases outside the gene matches: 16. The CDR3 loop reads CATSRDSFAGLAGGSNEQFF. Written as DNA, the CDR3 is TGTGCCACCAGCAGAGATAGCTTCGCCGGGCTAGCGGGAGGTTCCAATGAGCAGTTCTTC. The full variable domain, rest sourced from reference TRBV15 and TRBJ2-1, is DAMVIQNPRYQVTQFGKPVTLSCSQTLNHNVMYWYQQKSSQAPKLLFHYYDKDFNNEADTPDNFQSRRPNTSFCFLDIRSPGLGDTAMYLCATSRDSFAGLAGGSNEQFFGPGTRLTVL.

This clone was seen only a few times. The chain employs TRBV2 and TRBJ2-7; D call uncertain. Germline-derived CDR1 and CDR2 are SNHLY and FYNNEI. Trimming pared 8 bases from V and 6 bases from J, leaving 11 bases between. This CDR3 region has 11 residues. The CDR3 is CASGIRGEQYF. The CDR3 DNA follows: TGTGCCAGCGGCATAAGAGGCGAGCAGTACTTC.

V is TRBV6-5 and J is TRBJ1-2, with D perhaps matching TRBD1 (6 bases). This CDR3 contains 15 residues. Germline V lookup: CDR1 MNHEY, CDR2 SVGAGI. V lost 0 bases and J 8 bases, leaving 16 bases between the germline ends. This CDR3 reads CASSYSTSGRGGYTF. The CDR3 nucleotides read TGTGCCAGCAGTTACTCGACTTCCGGGAGGGGGGGCTACACCTTC.

CDR3 bases: TGTGCCAGCAGTCGACTGCGAGGTGGAGAACTAGCGGGAGAAGCAGATACGCAGTATTTT. It is translated as CASSRLRGGELAGEADTQYF. The V and J genes are TRBV11-3 and TRBJ2-3; 11 bases are shared with TRBD2. The CDR3 sequence is 20 residues long. Germline loops: CDR1 SGHNT, CDR2 YENEEA. V dropped 6 bases and J dropped 4; count of bases not matched to a gene: 21.

The V call is TRBV9, the J call TRBJ2-5; TRBD1 matches 7 bases. The CDR3 contains 14 residues. V lost 6 bases, J lost 3 bases, and 8 bases stayed unmatched. Germline V lookup: CDR1 SGDLS, CDR2 YYNGEE. In nucleotides, the CDR3 is TGTGCCAGCACCACGGGACAGCCTAAAGAGACCCAGTACTTC. Amino acid sequence: CASTTGQPKETQYF.

This sequence joins TRBV5-1 and TRBJ2-1, with TRBD1 identical over 7 bases. V shed 4 bases, J shed 2 bases, and the junction held 6 bases outside the gene matches. The germline V gene has CDR1 SGHRS and CDR2 YFSETQ. The CDR3 contains 15 residues. The CDR3: CASSPGQRTYNEQFF. The CDR3 nucleotides are TGCGCCAGCAGCCCGGGACAGCGGACCTACAATGAGCAGTTCTTC.

The V gene is TRBV7-2, the J gene TRBJ2-7; 9 bases line up with TRBD2. This CDR3 is built from 16 residues. The germline gives CDR1 SGHTA, CDR2 FQGNSA. J was trimmed by 6 bases and V by 0 bases; bases with no gene match: 9. The CDR3 region has the DNA TGTGCCAGCAGCTTAGCTGGCGGGGGGGCCCCTAGCGAGCAGTACTTC. It encodes CASSLAGGGAPSEQYF.